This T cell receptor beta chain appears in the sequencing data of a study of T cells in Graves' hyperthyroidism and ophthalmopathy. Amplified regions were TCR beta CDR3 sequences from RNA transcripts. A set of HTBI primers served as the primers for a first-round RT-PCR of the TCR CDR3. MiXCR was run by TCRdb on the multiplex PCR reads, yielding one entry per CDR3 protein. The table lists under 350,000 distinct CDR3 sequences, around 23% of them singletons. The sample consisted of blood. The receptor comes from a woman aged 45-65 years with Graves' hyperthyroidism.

DNA of the CDR3: TGCAGTGCTAGTCGTGGTCGGGGGTACGAGCAGTACTTC. Encoded protein: CSASRGRGYEQYF. This chain links TRBV20-1 with TRBJ2-7; tentatively, D is TRBD2 (6 bases). V was shortened by 3 bases and J by 4 bases, with 13 bases between the two germline ends. Germline V CDR1 and CDR2: DFQATT, SNEGSKA (reference sequence). There are 13 residues in the CDR3.